This T cell receptor (beta chain) originates from a study of shared clonotypes between healthy human individuals. Each subset's genomic DNA was shared equally among a number of immunoSEQ plates. Generated by immunoSEQ multiplex PCR, the TCRdb table keeps only in-frame clones and is missing some. The sample consists of 2 million to 2.5 million clones, approximately 95% of them appearing once. Only Caucasian adults living in Nashville, Tennessee made up the donor group. The TCR sequence derives from a man younger than 35 in good health. Some clones in this sample may be carry-over from other donors' samples. Sequencing was done on a sample of naive CD4+ T cells from PBMCs. Sample subset: CD45RA+ positively selected.

CDR3 nucleotides: TGCGCCAGCAGCCAACGACTAGCGGGACCCAAAGCCAAAAACATTCAGTACTTC. It is translated as CASSQRLAGPKAKNIQYF. The rearrangement uses TRBV4-3 and TRBJ2-4; 11 bases agree with TRBD2. Germline trimming cut 2 bases from V and 0 bases from J; bases unmatched to any gene: 6. The CDR3 spans 18 residues. In germline, CDR1 is LGHNA, CDR2 YSLEER.